A single sample gave rise to the 10 T cell receptor beta chains below, sequenced in a study of T cell repertoires in cytomegalovirus infection. MiXCR, applied by TCRdb to the reads, yields one record per CDR3 protein. The data hold 150,000 to 200,000 distinct CDR3 sequences, with 7.5% to 10% observed a single time. The sequenced material came from PBMCs. Source of these receptors: a human donor in good health (CMV status not recorded). Some clones in this sample may be carry-over from other donors' samples.

The chain carries TRBV6-1 and TRBJ1-1; D not certain. This CDR3 spans 12 amino acids. V dropped 8 bases and J dropped 5 bases, with 12 bases sitting between them. Germline-derived CDR1 and CDR2 are MNHNS and SASEGT. CDR3 region: CASRRVGTEAFF. The CDR3 bases are TGTGCCAGCCGCCGGGTGGGGACTGAAGCTTTCTTT.

The table lists this clonotype with many counts. This sequence joins TRBV7-2 and TRBJ1-1; D may be TRBD1 (5 bases). Germline-derived CDR1 and CDR2 are SGHTA and FQGNSA. Trimming pared 1 base from V and 0 bases from J, leaving 12 bases between. This CDR3 contains 16 residues. The CDR3 DNA reads TGTGCCAGCAGCTTAGTTGGGGCCGGAATGAACACTGAAGCTTTCTTT. Residues: CASSLVGAGMNTEAFF.

This clonotype was recorded a few times. The rearrangement links TRBV12-5 to TRBJ2-2; D gene uncertain. Trimming stripped 4 bases from V and 5 bases from J, with 8 bases between. This CDR3 has 13 residues. Germline CDR1 and CDR2: LGHNT and FRNRAP. In DNA form, the CDR3 reads TGTGCTAGTGGTTCAACAGCTACCGGGGAGCTGTTTTTT. This sequence encodes CASGSTATGELFF.

This clonotype was counted only a few times. The chain employs TRBV24-1 and TRBJ2-7; no firm D call. Trimming removed 4 bases at V and 5 bases at J, with 11 bases between. Germline CDR1 reads KGHDR; CDR2 reads SFDVKD. This CDR3 comprises 13 residues. CDR3 residues: CATSDRFGNEQYF. CDR3 in DNA: TGTGCCACCAGTGACCGTTTCGGAAACGAGCAGTACTTC.

This clonotype was seen only a few times. The V call is TRBV7-9, the J call TRBJ1-1; 8 bases line up with TRBD1. Germline assignment: CDR1 SEHNR and CDR2 FQNEAQ (reference sequence). The CDR3 extends over 18 amino acids. Trimming at V came to 3 bases and at J to 3 bases, leaving 15 bases not matched to a gene. As DNA, the CDR3 is TGTGCCAGCAGCTTGGGAATAGGACAGGGCAGATCAGACACTGAAGCTTTCTTT. Protein: CASSLGIGQGRSDTEAFF.

This clonotype has only a few counts. The J gene is TRBJ2-1, the V gene TRBV10-3; TRBD2 matches 14 bases. Germline-derived CDR1 and CDR2 are ENHRY and SYGVKD. The CDR3 contains 17 residues. With 5 bases clipped from V and 7 bases from J, the junction kept 10 bases outside the gene matches. The CDR3 is CAISYPTGTSGGNEQFF. The CDR3 DNA reads TGTGCCATCAGTTACCCTACCGGGACTAGCGGGGGTAATGAGCAGTTCTTC.

This clonotype was detected ten times or more. The genes are TRBV4-1 and TRBJ2-3, with 10 bases matching TRBD2. From germline, CDR1 is MGHRA and CDR2 YSYEKL. CDR3 length: 14 amino acids. J gave up 14 bases and V 1 base, and 9 bases lay outside the gene matches. The CDR3 loop reads CASSQGRAGGPSYF. CDR3 in DNA: TGCGCCAGCAGCCAAGGGAGAGCGGGAGGGCCGTCGTATTTT.

This clonotype was recorded a few times. V and J are TRBV20-1 and TRBJ2-2; D perhaps matches TRBD1 (5 bases). Trimming took off 2 bases at V and 4 bases at J, with 11 bases between the two ends. The CDR3 is made up of 14 amino acids. Germline loops: CDR1 DFQATT, CDR2 SNEGSKA (reference sequence). CDR3 region: CSARTAQGTGELFF. The CDR3 DNA follows: TGCAGTGCTAGAACAGCGCAGGGCACCGGGGAGCTGTTTTTT.

This clonotype was counted between two and nine times. This chain links TRBV28 with TRBJ2-1; TRBD2 matches 11 bases. Germline V gives CDR1 MDHEN, CDR2 SYDVKM. Unmatched junction bases numbered 7, after V lost 5 bases and J lost 4 bases. The CDR3 is 16 residues long. CDR3 in amino acids: CASSPLGLAAYNEQFF. Here the CDR3 DNA reads TGTGCCAGCAGTCCTTTGGGACTAGCGGCATACAATGAGCAGTTCTTC.

This clonotype has a handful of counts. The chain has TRBV6-6 and TRBJ1-6; D uncertain. V was pared by 2 bases and J by 10 bases, with 18 bases between. CDR3 size: 16 residues. CDR1 MNHNY and CDR2 SVGAGI come from the germline V gene (reference sequence). Written as DNA, the CDR3 is TGTGCCAGCAGTTACAGGAGGGTCGAAGATTACTCACCCCTCCACTTT. It yields the protein CASSYRRVEDYSPLHF.